This T cell receptor (beta chain) was recorded in a study of blood T cell repertoires in COVID-19. About the study: The United States, Italy and Spain supplied acute and convalescent COVID-19 samples. In each case, the material was cDNA or gDNA derived from T cells, B-cell-depleted T cells, or PBMCs.

V lost 5 bases and J 6 bases, leaving 18 bases between the germline ends. CDR1 and CDR2 from the germline V gene are SEHNR and FQNEAQ (reference sequence). The CDR3 contains 15 residues. Per the original methods: By means of reference gene primer amplification, nucleated cell counts were estimated. Clones were read by immunoSEQ multiplex PCR, and TCRdb kept only the in-frame ones, dropping some. Clonal size and the V and J genes are those of that table, whereas D and trimming came from the DNA. The data show some 300,000 clones, with under 90% seen just once and approximately 2% held by the top ten. Patients of the Seattle cohort, enrolled during active infection, were followed longitudinally.

This receptor was obtained from a woman aged 25 to 45 with COVID-19, enrolled during active disease. Specimen: peripheral blood. This chain joins TRBV7-9 and TRBJ2-3; D is possibly TRBD2 (6 bases). The CDR3 DNA follows: TGTGCCAGCAGCCCTCGGGGCGGGGACCGGGATACGCAGTATTTT. Translating gives CASSPRGGDRDTQYF.